This TCR beta chain is drawn from a study of T-cell memory formation after mild COVID-19. As for the study in general: The two donors had largely donor-specific TCR clusters.

Points on this clonotype: The target antigen is unknown.

After 5'RACE with constant-segment primers, TCR alpha and TCR beta cDNA libraries carrying sample barcodes and UMIs were obtained. Using its own MiXCR run on the 5' RACE reads, TCRdb lists one record per CDR3 protein. This table has more than 350,000 distinct CDR3 sequences, roughly 21% appearing once. From germline, CDR1 is SGDLS and CDR2 YYNGEE. The CDR3 has 16 amino acids. V was pared by 0 bases and J by 0 bases, with 9 bases between. Study results and caveats: The study found balanced CD4/CD8 in clones contracting day 15 to 85 and a CD4+ lean in later expanders.

The specimen sequenced was PBMCs or a T cell subset sorted from them (not recorded which). This TCR was sampled from an adult woman who had mild COVID-19 (a few samples of this study predate the infection). Cell type and time point are not known. The chain is built from TRBV9 and TRBJ2-2; perhaps D is TRBD1 or TRBD2 (5 bases each). This CDR3 reads CASSVGGGSNTGELFF. DNA of the CDR3: TGTGCCAGCAGCGTAGGTGGGGGATCGAACACCGGGGAGCTGTTTTTT.